The sequence of this TCR beta chain was determined in a study of CXCR3-negative and CXCR3-positive naive CD8 T cells. Notes on the study in general: The naive subsets expressed comparable surface CD5, and the authors inferred TCR strength from TRB CDR3 properties.

A word on this clonotype: Its antigen is not known.

This CDR3 region has 13 residues. CDR1 and CDR2 from the germline V gene are MNHEY and SMNVEV (reference sequence). Each TRB cDNA library was prepared by 5' RACE (with UMI labels). TCRdb processed the 5' RACE reads again and assigns one entry to each CDR3 protein, with no DNA. This sample contains some 130,000 distinct CDR3 sequences. The J gene is TRBJ2-7, the V gene TRBV27; lacking DNA, the TRBD1 call made by TCRdb goes unchecked. The TCR sequence derives from a human donor in good health. Some clones in this sample may be carry-over from other donors' samples. The source material was naive CXCR3- CD8+ T cells from blood. Subset reported: CD45RO-CCR7+CD27+CD95- naive CD8+ T cells lacking CXCR3 (TNR3-). The CDR3: CASSLSTGDEQYF.